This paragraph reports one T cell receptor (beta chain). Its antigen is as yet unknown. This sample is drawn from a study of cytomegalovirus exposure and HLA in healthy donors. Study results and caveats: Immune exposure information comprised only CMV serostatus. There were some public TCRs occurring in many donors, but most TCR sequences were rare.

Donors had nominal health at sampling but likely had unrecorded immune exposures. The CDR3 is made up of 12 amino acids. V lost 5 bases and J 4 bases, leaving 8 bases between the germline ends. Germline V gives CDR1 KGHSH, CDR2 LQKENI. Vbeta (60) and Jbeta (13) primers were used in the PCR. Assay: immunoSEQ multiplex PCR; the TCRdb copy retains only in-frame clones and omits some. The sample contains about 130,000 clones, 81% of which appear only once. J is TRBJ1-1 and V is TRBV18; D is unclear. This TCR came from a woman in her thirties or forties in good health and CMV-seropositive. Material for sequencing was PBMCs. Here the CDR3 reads CASSFGVTEAFF. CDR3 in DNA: TGTGCCAGCTCATTCGGAGTCACTGAAGCTTTCTTT.